This entry lists 20 T cell receptor beta chains sequenced from one sample in a study of control samples from healthy donors and cancer patients. Here immunoSEQ multiplex PCR was the method, and the copy in TCRdb shows in-frame clones only, minus some. The table includes some 130,000 clones, roughly 89% detected once. Material for sequencing was blood. These receptors all come from a young man in good health.

The DNA for the CDR3 is TGTGCCAGCAGCATGGGACAGGGTTATGGCTACACCTTC. Amino acid sequence: CASSMGQGYGYTF. The genes are TRBV7-2 and TRBJ1-2, with 9 nucleotides matching TRBD1. The CDR3 is made up of 13 amino acids. Germline V gene data show CDR1 as SGHTA and CDR2 as FQGNSA. V was pared by 5 bases and J by 5 bases, with 3 bases of the junction left unmatched.

The V gene is TRBV7-9, the J gene TRBJ1-1, with 9 nucleotides matching TRBD1. The germline CDR1 and CDR2 sequences are SEHNR and FQNEAQ (reference sequence). V was pared by 5 bases and J by 1 base, with 8 bases of the junction left unmatched. The CDR3 sequence is 16 residues long. CDR3 in DNA: TGTGCCAGCAGCATAGGGACAGGGTGGACGAACACTGAAGCTTTCTTT. Translated: CASSIGTGWTNTEAFF.

CDR3 DNA sequence: TGTGCCAGCAGTTACCAATTTAGCGGGGCGGAAGATACGCAGTATTTT. It is translated as CASSYQFSGAEDTQYF. The chain uses TRBV6-5 and TRBJ2-3; 8 bases fit TRBD2. The CDR3 is 16 residues long. CDR1 is MNHEY and CDR2 is SVGAGI in the germline V gene. The junction had 9 bases not matched to a gene; V was cut back by 2 bases and J by 5 bases.

This chain joins TRBV2 and TRBJ1-1; D is ambiguous. Germline V gene data show CDR1 as SNHLY and CDR2 as FYNNEI. This CDR3 has 16 amino acids. Trimming left V 6 bases short and J 5 bases short, with 22 bases between. The CDR3 is CASRVALTDRRTEAFF. The CDR3 region has the DNA TGTGCCAGCAGAGTCGCCCTAACGGACCGGCGGACTGAAGCTTTCTTT.

The table lists this clone with a few counts. The chain recombines TRBV3-1 (or the pseudogene TRBV3-2) with TRBJ2-7, with D possibly TRBD1 on 8 matching bases. The CDR3 covers 14 residues. V was trimmed by 3 bases and J by 6 bases, leaving 15 bases between them. In germline, CDR1 is LGHDT, CDR2 YNNKEL (reference sequence). CDR3 coding DNA: TGTGCCAGCAGCCACCTACAGGGGGGGACCGAGCAGTACTTC. Translation gives CASSHLQGGTEQYF.

This chain uses TRBV18 with TRBJ2-7; the D gene is possibly TRBD1 (5 bases). The CDR3 is made up of 18 amino acids. Germline CDR1 reads KGHSH; CDR2 reads LQKENI. V lost 2 bases and J 0 bases, leaving 20 bases between the germline ends. CDR3 sequence (DNA): TGTGCCAGCTCACCAATGCAAATCTTCGGACACGACTCCTACGAGCAGTACTTC. Its protein is CASSPMQIFGHDSYEQYF. Full variable domain (outside the CDR3, taken from reference TRBV18 and TRBJ2-7): NAGVMQNPRHLVRRRGQEARLRCSPMKGHSHVYWYRQLPEEGLKFMVYLQKENIIDESGMPKERFSAEFPKEGPSILRIQQVVRGDSAAYFCASSPMQIFGHDSYEQYFGPGTRLTVT.

The chain is built from TRBV7-9 and TRBJ2-2; D remains ambiguous. CDR3 size: 15 residues. Germline-derived CDR1 and CDR2 are SEHNR and FQNEAQ (reference sequence). Trimming cost V 5 bases and J 0 bases, with 10 bases left between them. This CDR3 reads CASSLEQTNTGELFF. The CDR3 DNA follows: TGTGCCAGCAGCCTAGAGCAGACGAACACCGGGGAGCTGTTTTTT.

The rearrangement joins TRBV15 to TRBJ2-3; D unresolved. V lost 5 bases and J lost 2, with 14 bases in between. The CDR3 consists of 15 residues. CDR1 LNHNV and CDR2 YYDKDF come from the germline V gene (reference sequence). As DNA, the CDR3 is TGTGCCACCAGCCTAAACGGGTTAACCACAGATACGCAGTATTTT. This translates into CATSLNGLTTDTQYF.

On this clone itself: Other DNA sequences in the sample encode the same CDR3. The chain links TRBV9 to TRBJ2-2; D is ambiguous. The V end lost 0 bases, the J end lost 5 bases, and 5 bases lay between the germline ends. The CDR3 consists of 13 residues. CDR1 and CDR2 from the germline V gene are SGDLS and YYNGEE. The CDR3 sequence is CASSVAGTGELFF. The CDR3 nucleotides are TGTGCCAGCAGCGTAGCCGGGACCGGGGAGCTGTTTTTT.

The V and J genes are TRBV6-2 or TRBV6-3 and TRBJ2-5; TRBD1 is a possible D gene (6 bases). The CDR3 length is 15 residues. Trimming cost V 6 bases and J 5 bases, with 19 bases left between them. Per the germline V gene, CDR1 is MNHEY and CDR2 is SVGEGT. CDR3 nucleotide sequence: TGTGCCAGCAGCGGCACCACAGGGAAGAGGGAGACCCAGTACTTC. Amino acid sequence: CASSGTTGKRETQYF.

The chain has TRBV5-1 and TRBJ1-3, with D tentatively TRBD1 (6 bases). With 4 bases removed from V and 1 base from J, the gap between germline ends came to 15 bases. This CDR3 has 16 residues. Germline CDR1 reads SGHRS; CDR2 reads YFSETQ. The CDR3 DNA sequence: TGCGCCAGCAGCCCTGCGGGGGGCGGATCTGGAAACACCATATATTTT. Translating gives CASSPAGGGSGNTIYF.

The CDR3 here is CASSLSVGLVKGTQYF. CDR3 coding DNA: TGTGCCAGCAGCTTAAGTGTGGGGCTCGTCAAGGGGACGCAGTATTTT. The rearrangement joins TRBV7-2 to TRBJ2-3, with a tentative D call TRBD1 (5 bases). V was trimmed by 2 bases and J by 9 bases, leaving 21 bases between them. CDR3 length: 16 residues. The germline CDR1 and CDR2 sequences are SGHTA and FQGNSA.

The chain employs TRBV4-1 and TRBJ1-4; no firm D call. The V and J ends lost 0 bases and 6 bases respectively, with 8 bases between them. The CDR3 totals 14 residues. Germline-derived CDR1 and CDR2 are MGHRA and YSYEKL. The CDR3 DNA sequence: TGCGCCAGCAGCCAAGAACCCGGGGATGAAAAACTGTTTTTT. Residues: CASSQEPGDEKLFF.

The chain carries TRBV2 and TRBJ2-1; D may be TRBD2 (5 bases). The CDR3 contains 15 residues. Trimming took 5 bases from V and 3 from J, leaving 14 bases between them. CDR1 and CDR2 (germline): SNHLY, FYNNEI. CDR3 in DNA: TGTGCCAGCAGTCTAAATCCCGGGGACTACAATGAGCAGTTCTTC. Translated, it gives CASSLNPGDYNEQFF.

The CDR3 region is CATSRDLMGYGYTF. DNA of the CDR3: TGTGCCACCAGCAGAGATCTTATGGGCTATGGCTACACCTTC. This chain joins TRBV15 and TRBJ1-2; no clear D gene. V was trimmed by 0 bases and J by 4 bases, leaving 9 bases between them. Germline CDR1 LNHNV, CDR2 YYDKDF (reference sequence). CDR3 length: 14 amino acids.

This chain connects TRBV9 to TRBJ2-5; tentatively, D is TRBD2 (6 bases). This CDR3 has 15 residues. CDR1 and CDR2 from the germline V gene are SGDLS and YYNGEE. V was clipped by 3 bases and J by 2 bases, with 14 bases between them. CDR3 in amino acids: CASSGRGLFQETQYF. The CDR3 nucleotides read TGTGCCAGCAGCGGTAGGGGACTGTTTCAAGAGACCCAGTACTTC. Full variable domain (outside the CDR3, taken from reference TRBV9 and TRBJ2-5): DSGVTQTPKHLITATGQRVTLRCSPRSGDLSVYWYQQSLDQGLQFLIQYYNGEERAKGNILERFSAQQFPDLHSELNLSSLELGDSALYFCASSGRGLFQETQYFGPGTRLLVL.

This clone is a singleton in its sample. This rearrangement joins TRBV2 to TRBJ2-3; 9 bases are a match to TRBD2. The CDR3 runs 16 residues. Trimming at V came to 4 bases and at J to 4 bases, leaving 9 bases not matched to a gene. CDR1 and CDR2 from the germline V gene are SNHLY and FYNNEI. In DNA, the CDR3 is TGTGCCAGCAGTGCACTTGGCGGGGGGGCAGCAGATACGCAGTATTTT. It yields the protein CASSALGGGAADTQYF.

This clone has just one count. The chain has TRBV5-1 and TRBJ2-1; D assignment may be TRBD1 or TRBD2 (6 bases each). The length of the CDR3 is 15 residues. V was cut by 0 bases and J by 1 base, with 8 bases left in between. The germline gives CDR1 SGHRS, CDR2 YFSETQ. CDR3 protein: CASSLEGGSYNEQFF. CDR3 bases: TGCGCCAGCAGCTTGGAGGGGGGTTCCTACAATGAGCAGTTCTTC.

This CDR3 is CASSYSPQNTDTQYF. CDR3 in DNA: TGTGCCAGCAGTTACTCCCCACAAAATACAGATACGCAGTATTTT. This chain joins TRBV6-2 or TRBV6-3 and TRBJ2-3; no clear D. Trimming took off 0 bases at V and 3 bases at J, with 10 bases between the two ends. The CDR3 sequence is 15 residues long. Germline V gives CDR1 MNHEY, CDR2 SVGEGT.

The rearrangement links TRBV2 to TRBJ1-1, with D tentatively TRBD1 (5 bases). Germline CDR1 SNHLY, CDR2 FYNNEI. This CDR3 has 18 residues. V lost 8 bases and J 4 bases, leaving 29 bases between the germline ends. The CDR3: CASFGHSAAGVAFTEAFF. The CDR3 DNA is TGTGCCAGCTTCGGACATAGTGCAGCCGGAGTAGCCTTCACTGAAGCTTTCTTT.